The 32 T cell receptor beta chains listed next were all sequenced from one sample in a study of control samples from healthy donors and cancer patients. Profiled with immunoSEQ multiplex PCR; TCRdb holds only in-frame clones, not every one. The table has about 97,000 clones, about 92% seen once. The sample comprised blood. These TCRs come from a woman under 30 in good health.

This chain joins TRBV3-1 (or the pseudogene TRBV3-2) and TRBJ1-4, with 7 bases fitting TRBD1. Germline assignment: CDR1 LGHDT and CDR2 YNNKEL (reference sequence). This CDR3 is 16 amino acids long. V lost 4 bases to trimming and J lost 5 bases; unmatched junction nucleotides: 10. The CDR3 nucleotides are TGTGCCAGCAGCCCGGGACAGCTGGTGAAGAATGAAAAACTGTTTTTT. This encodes CASSPGQLVKNEKLFF.

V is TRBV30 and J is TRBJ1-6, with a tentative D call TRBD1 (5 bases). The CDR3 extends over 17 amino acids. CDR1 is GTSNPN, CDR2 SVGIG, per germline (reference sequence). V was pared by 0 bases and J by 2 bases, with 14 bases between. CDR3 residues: CAWSVVPGITYNSPLHF. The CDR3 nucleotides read TGTGCCTGGAGTGTGGTCCCAGGGATCACCTATAATTCACCCCTCCACTTT.

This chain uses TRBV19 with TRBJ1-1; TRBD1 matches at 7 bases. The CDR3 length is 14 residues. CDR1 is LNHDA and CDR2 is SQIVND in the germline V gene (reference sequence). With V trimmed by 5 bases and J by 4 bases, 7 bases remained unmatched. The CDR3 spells CASSPRQGTTEAFF. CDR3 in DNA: TGTGCCAGTAGTCCCCGACAGGGAACCACTGAAGCTTTCTTT.

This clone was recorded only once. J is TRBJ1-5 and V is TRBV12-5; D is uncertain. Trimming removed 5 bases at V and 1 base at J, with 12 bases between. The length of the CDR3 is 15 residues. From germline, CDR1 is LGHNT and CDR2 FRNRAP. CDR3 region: CASGRGPGSNQPQHF. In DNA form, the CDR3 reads TGTGCTAGTGGTCGCGGCCCCGGCAGCAATCAGCCCCAGCATTTT.

The CDR3 nucleotides are TGTGCCAGCAGCTTAATCACAGCGGTGAGCTCCTACAATGAGCAGTTCTTC. This gives the protein CASSLITAVSSYNEQFF. V usage is TRBV7-3 and J usage is TRBJ2-1, with a tentative D call TRBD2 (5 bases). Trimming left V 1 base short and J 0 bases short, with 13 bases between. This CDR3 has 17 residues. The V gene's germline CDR1 is SGHTA and CDR2 FQGTGA.

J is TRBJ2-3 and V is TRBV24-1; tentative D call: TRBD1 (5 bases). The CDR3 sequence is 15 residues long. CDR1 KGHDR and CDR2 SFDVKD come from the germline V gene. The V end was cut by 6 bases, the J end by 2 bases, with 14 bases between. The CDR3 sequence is CATSTRLGLTDTQYF. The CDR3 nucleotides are TGTGCCACCAGTACGAGGTTGGGGCTCACAGATACGCAGTATTTT.

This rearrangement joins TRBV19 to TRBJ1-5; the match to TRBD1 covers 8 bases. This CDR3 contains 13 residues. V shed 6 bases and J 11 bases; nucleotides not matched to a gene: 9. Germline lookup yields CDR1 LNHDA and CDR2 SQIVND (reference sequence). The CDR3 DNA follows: TGTGCCAGTAGAGGGCAGGGGGCTAGGACCCAGCATTTT. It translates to CASRGQGARTQHF.

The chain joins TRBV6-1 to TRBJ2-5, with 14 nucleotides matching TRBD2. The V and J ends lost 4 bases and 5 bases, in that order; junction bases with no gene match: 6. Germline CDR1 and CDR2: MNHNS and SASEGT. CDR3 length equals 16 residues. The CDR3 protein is CASSALGLAGVETQYF. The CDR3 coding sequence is TGTGCCAGCAGTGCCCTGGGACTAGCGGGGGTGGAGACCCAGTACTTC.

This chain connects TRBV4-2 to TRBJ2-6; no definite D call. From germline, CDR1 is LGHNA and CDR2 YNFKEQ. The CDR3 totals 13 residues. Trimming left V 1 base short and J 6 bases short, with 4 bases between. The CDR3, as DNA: TGTGCCAGCAGCCAAGGAGTGGCCAACGTCCTGACTTTC. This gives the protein CASSQGVANVLTF.

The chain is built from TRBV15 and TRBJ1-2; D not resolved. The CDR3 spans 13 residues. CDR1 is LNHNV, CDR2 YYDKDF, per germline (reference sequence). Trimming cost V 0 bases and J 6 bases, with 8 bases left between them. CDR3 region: CATSRDRQHGYTF. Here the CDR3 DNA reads TGTGCCACCAGCAGAGATCGGCAACATGGCTACACCTTC.

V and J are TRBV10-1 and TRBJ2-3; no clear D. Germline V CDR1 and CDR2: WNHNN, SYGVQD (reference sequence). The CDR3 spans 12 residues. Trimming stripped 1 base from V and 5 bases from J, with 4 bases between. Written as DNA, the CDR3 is TGCGCCAGCAGTGAGTTAGGAGATACGCAGTATTTT. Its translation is CASSELGDTQYF.

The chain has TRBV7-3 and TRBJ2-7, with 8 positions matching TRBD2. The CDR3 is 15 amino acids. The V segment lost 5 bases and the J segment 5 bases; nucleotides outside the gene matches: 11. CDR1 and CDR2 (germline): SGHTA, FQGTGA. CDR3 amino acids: CASSLLLTREDEQYF. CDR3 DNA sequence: TGTGCCAGCAGCCTCCTGTTGACGCGGGAGGACGAGCAGTACTTC.

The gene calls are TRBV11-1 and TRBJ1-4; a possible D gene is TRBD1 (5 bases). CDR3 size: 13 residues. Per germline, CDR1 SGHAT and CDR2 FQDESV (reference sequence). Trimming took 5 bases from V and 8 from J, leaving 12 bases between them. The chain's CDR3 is CASSPGFREKLFF. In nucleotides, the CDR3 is TGTGCCAGCAGCCCAGGGTTTCGGGAAAAACTGTTTTTT.

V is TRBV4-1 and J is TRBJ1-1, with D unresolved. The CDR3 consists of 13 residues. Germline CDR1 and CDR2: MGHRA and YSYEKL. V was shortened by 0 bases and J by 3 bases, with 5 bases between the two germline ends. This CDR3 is CASSQDSHTEAFF. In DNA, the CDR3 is TGCGCCAGCAGCCAAGACAGCCACACTGAAGCTTTCTTT.

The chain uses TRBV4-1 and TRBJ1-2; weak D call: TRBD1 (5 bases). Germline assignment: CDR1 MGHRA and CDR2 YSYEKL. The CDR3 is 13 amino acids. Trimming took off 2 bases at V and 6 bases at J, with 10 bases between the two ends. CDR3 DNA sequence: TGCGCCAGCAGCCAACAGGGCGAGGATGGCTACACCTTC. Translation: CASSQQGEDGYTF.

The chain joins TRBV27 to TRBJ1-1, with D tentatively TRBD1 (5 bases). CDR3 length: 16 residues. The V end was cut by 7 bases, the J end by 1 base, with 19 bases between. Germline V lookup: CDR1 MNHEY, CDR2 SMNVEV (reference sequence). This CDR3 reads CASTSRRGTKNTEAFF. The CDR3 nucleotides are TGTGCCAGCACCTCAAGGAGAGGGACGAAGAACACTGAAGCTTTCTTT.

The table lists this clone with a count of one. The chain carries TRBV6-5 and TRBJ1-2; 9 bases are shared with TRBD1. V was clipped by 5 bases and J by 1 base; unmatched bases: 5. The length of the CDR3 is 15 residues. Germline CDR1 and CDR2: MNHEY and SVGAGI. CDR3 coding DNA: TGTGCCAGCAGTCCAGACAGGGGGGGTAACTATGGCTACACCTTC. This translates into CASSPDRGGNYGYTF.

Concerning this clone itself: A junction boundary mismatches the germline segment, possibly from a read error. The CDR3 is CASSSLRMEF. CDR3 DNA sequence: TGTGCCAGCAGCAGTCTGAGGATGGAATTT. The chain combines TRBV28 with TRBJ1-1; no clear D gene. The CDR3 extends over 10 amino acids. The germline gives CDR1 MDHEN, CDR2 SYDVKM.

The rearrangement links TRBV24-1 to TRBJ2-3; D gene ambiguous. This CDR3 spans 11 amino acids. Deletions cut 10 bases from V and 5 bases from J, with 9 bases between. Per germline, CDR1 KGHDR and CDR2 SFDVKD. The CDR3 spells CATRLGDTQYF. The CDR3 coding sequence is TGTGCCACAAGATTGGGAGATACGCAGTATTTT.

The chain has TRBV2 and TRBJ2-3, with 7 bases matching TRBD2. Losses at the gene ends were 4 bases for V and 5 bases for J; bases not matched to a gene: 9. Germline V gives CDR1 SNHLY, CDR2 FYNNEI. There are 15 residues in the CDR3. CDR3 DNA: TGTGCCAGCAGTGTTCTAGCGGAGAAGGGAGATACGCAGTATTTT. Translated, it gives CASSVLAEKGDTQYF.

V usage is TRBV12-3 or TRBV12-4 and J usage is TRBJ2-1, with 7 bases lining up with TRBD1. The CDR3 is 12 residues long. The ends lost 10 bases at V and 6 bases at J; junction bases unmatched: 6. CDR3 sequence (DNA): TGTGCCACGACGACAGGGAGCAATGAGCAGTTCTTC. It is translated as CATTTGSNEQFF.

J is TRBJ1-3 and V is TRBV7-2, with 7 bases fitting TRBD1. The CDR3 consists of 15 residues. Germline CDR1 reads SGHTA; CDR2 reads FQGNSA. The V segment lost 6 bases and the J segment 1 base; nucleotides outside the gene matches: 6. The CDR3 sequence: CASSSRQGSGNTIYF. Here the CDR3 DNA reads TGTGCCAGCAGTTCGAGACAGGGTTCTGGAAACACCATATATTTT.

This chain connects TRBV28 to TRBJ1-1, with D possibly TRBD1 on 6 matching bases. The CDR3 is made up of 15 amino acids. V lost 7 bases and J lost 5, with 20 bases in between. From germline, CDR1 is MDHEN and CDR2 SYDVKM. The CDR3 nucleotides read TGTGCCAGCAATCCGATGACAGGCGGGGGGACTGAAGCTTTCTTT. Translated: CASNPMTGGGTEAFF.

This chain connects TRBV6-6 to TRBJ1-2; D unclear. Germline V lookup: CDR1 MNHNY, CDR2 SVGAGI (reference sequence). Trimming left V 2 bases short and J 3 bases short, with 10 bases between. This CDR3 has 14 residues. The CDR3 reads CASSYRARHYGYTF. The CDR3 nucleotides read TGTGCCAGCAGTTACAGGGCCCGCCACTATGGCTACACCTTC.

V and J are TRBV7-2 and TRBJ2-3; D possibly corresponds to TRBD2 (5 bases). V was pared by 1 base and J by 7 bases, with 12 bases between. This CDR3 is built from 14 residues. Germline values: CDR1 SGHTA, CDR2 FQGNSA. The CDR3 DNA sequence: TGTGCCAGCAGCTTAGAGAGGGCCCTGTATACGCAGTATTTT. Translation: CASSLERALYTQYF.

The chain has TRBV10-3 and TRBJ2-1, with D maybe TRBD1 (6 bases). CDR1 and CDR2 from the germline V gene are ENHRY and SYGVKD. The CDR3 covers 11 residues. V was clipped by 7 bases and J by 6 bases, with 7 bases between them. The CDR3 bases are TGTGCCATCACGGACAGCAATGAGCAGTTCTTC. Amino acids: CAITDSNEQFF.

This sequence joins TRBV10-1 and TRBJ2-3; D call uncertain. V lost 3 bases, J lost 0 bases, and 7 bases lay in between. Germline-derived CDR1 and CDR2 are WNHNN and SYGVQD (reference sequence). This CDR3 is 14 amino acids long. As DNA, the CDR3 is TGCGCCAGCAGTGAAACCGCTAGCACAGATACGCAGTATTTT. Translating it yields CASSETASTDTQYF.

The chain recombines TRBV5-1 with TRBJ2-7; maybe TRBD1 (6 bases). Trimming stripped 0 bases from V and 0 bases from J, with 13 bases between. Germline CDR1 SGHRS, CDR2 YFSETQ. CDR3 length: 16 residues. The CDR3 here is CASSLARTVNSYEQYF. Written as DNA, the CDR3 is TGCGCCAGCAGCTTGGCCAGGACAGTCAACTCCTACGAGCAGTACTTC. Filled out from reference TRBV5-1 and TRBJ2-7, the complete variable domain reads KAGVTQTPRYLIKTRGQQVTLSCSPISGHRSVSWYQQTPGQGLQFLFEYFSETQRNKGNFPGRFSGRQFSNSRSEMNVSTLELGDSALYLCASSLARTVNSYEQYFGPGTRLTVT.

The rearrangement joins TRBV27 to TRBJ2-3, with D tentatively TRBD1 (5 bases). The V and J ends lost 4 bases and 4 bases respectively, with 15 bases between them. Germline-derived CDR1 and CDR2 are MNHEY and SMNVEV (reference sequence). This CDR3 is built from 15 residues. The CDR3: CASSSLPDSADTQYF. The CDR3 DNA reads TGTGCCAGCAGTTCCCTACCCGACAGCGCAGATACGCAGTATTTT.

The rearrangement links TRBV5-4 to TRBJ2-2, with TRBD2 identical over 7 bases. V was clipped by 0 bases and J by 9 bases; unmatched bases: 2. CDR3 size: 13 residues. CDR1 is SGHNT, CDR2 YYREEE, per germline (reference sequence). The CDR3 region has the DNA TGTGCCAGCAGCTTGGGCGGGAGCAGGGAGCTGTTTTTT. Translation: CASSLGGSRELFF.

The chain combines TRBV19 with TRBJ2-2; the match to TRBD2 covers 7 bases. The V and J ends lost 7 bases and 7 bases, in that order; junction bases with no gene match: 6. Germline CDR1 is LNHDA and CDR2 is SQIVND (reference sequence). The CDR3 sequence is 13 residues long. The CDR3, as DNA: TGTGCCAGTACCGGACTAGAGGGCGGGGAGCTGTTTTTT. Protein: CASTGLEGGELFF.

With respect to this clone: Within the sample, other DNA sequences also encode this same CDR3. In DNA form, the CDR3 reads TGTGCCAGCAGACGACAGGCCATGAACACTGAAGCTTTCTTT. Protein: CASRRQAMNTEAFF. This rearrangement joins TRBV28 to TRBJ1-1; maybe TRBD1 (6 bases). V lost 6 bases and J 0 bases, leaving 11 bases between the germline ends. Per germline, CDR1 MDHEN and CDR2 SYDVKM. The CDR3 runs to 14 residues.